The rows below give T cell receptor beta chains drawn from one sample of a study of blood T cell repertoires in COVID-19. Measured with immunoSEQ multiplex PCR; TCRdb has only the in-frame clones, and not every one. Of around 200,000 clones in the sample, 86% were seen once. The sequencing sample was made of peripheral blood. The source is a man between 70 and 80 years old with active or convalescent COVID-19. Each CDR3 is given with its conserved first and last residue.

v_call: TRBV6-5
j_call: TRBJ2-1
cdr3_aa: CASSYSGGRPAEQFF

v_call: TRBV12-3/TRBV12-4
j_call: TRBJ2-3
cdr3_aa: CASTWGGTDTQYF

v_call: TRBV27
j_call: TRBJ2-2
cdr3_aa: CASKGTSGGELFF

v_call: TRBV3-1/TRBV3-2
j_call: TRBJ2-1
cdr3_aa: CASSSGQGLYNEQFF

v_call: TRBV6-5
j_call: TRBJ1-2
cdr3_aa: CAGGAGRVANYGYTF

v_call: TRBV10-1
j_call: TRBJ2-7
cdr3_aa: CAIRGREPPYEQYF

v_call: TRBV10-3
j_call: TRBJ1-1
cdr3_aa: CAISERASGGTEAFF

v_call: TRBV12-3/TRBV12-4
j_call: TRBJ1-6
cdr3_aa: CASRVDRTTPLHF

v_call: TRBV6-2/TRBV6-3
j_call: TRBJ1-2
cdr3_aa: CASSRARVDYGYTF

v_call: TRBV7-6
j_call: TRBJ1-1
cdr3_aa: CASSLTELNTEAFF

v_call: TRBV6-2/TRBV6-3
j_call: TRBJ2-6
cdr3_aa: CASSYSGAGANVLTF

v_call: TRBV19
j_call: TRBJ1-2
cdr3_aa: CASDDRGLYGYTF

v_call: TRBV19
j_call: TRBJ1-2
cdr3_aa: CASSPTGVNYGYTF

v_call: TRBV28
j_call: TRBJ2-2
cdr3_aa: CATHTRGNTGELFF